This TCR beta chain was recorded in a study of OX40 agonist ivuxolimab in advanced cancers. Study-level information: Checkpoint inhibitors had been given previously to under 50% of patients.

Only in-frame clones appear in the TCRdb table, and some are missing; sequencing was by immunoSEQ multiplex PCR. The sample carries roughly 81,000 clones, roughly 94% recorded once. Study-wide findings and caveats: Partial responders treated at 0.1-3.0 mg/kg exhibited clonal expansion among the lowest measured.

This clone showed up just once. The target antigen is unknown. There are 15 residues in the CDR3. Germline lookup yields CDR1 LGHNA and CDR2 YSLEER. V dropped 4 bases and J dropped 6 bases, with 15 bases sitting between them. J is TRBJ2-2 and V is TRBV4-3; TRBD1 is a possible D gene (5 bases). The input for sequencing was CD4+ or CD8+ T cells sorted from blood, taken in a trial of the OX40 agonist ivuxolimab. This clonotype originated in an adult with an advanced solid tumor such as melanoma, head and neck, liver or kidney cancer. The CDR3 DNA follows: TGCGCCAGCAGCCCCCGCAGGGTGGTCGCCGGGGAGCTGTTTTTT. The encoded protein is CASSPRRVVAGELFF.